This T cell receptor beta chain was captured in a study of T-cell reconstitution after alpha-beta-depleted transplantation in children. This clonotype was counted once. The antigen is unknown. Preparing the TCRbeta library involved the use of unique molecular identifiers. Using its own MiXCR run on the PCR reads, TCRdb lists one record per CDR3 protein. Found here are around 250,000 distinct CDR3 sequences, around 25% of them singletons; the top ten hold about 2.5%. Notes on the study in general: Two months or so post-transplant, alpha-beta T cells reportedly derived from several hundred expanded graft clones. Newly produced T cells mostly provided counts and TCRbeta diversity after one year, as hyperexpanded clones declined.

The V and J ends lost 6 bases and 12 bases, in that order; junction bases with no gene match: 9. The CDR3 has 11 amino acids. In germline, CDR1 is DFQATT, CDR2 SNEGSKA (reference sequence). Here the sequenced sample was PBMCs, taken before TCRalphabeta/CD19-depleted stem cell transplant. This receptor was taken from a girl aged 2-10 years with Fanconi anemia, due to receive a stem cell transplant. The rearrangement joins TRBV20-1 to TRBJ2-5, with TRBD1 identical over 8 bases. The CDR3 reads CSAWGQAAEYF. CDR3 nucleotides: TGCAGTGCCTGGGGACAGGCCGCTGAGTACTTC.